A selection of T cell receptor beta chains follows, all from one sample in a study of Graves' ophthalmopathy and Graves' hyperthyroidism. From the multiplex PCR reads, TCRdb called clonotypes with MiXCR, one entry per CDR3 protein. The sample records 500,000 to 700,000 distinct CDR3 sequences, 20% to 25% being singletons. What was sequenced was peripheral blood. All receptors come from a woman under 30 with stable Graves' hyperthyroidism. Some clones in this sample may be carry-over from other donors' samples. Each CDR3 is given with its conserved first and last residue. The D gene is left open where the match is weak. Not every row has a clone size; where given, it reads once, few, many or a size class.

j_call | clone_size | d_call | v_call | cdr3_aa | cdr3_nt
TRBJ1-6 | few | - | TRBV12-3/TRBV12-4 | CASSLRTTYNSPLHF | TGTGCCAGCAGCCTTCGGACTACCTATAATTCACCCCTCCACTTT
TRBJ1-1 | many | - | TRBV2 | CASSGVRNTEAFF | TGTGCCAGCAGTGGGGTCAGAAACACTGAAGCTTTCTTT
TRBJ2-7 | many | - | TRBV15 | CATRSPGDPYEQYF | TGTGCCACCAGATCCCCAGGCGACCCCTACGAGCAGTACTTC
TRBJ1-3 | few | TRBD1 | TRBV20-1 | CSAPLGQGFFGGNTIYF | TGCAGTGCCCCATTAGGACAGGGTTTTTTTGGCGGAAACACCATATATTTT
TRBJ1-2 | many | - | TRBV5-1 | CASSTTGTEGYTF | TGCGCCAGCAGCACCACAGGGACGGAAGGCTACACCTTC
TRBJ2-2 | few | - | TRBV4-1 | CASSQAVQGRAGELFF | TGCGCCAGCAGCCAAGCGGTTCAGGGGCGGGCCGGGGAGCTGTTTTTT
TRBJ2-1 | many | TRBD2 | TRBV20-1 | CSAPRRTRTPDEQFF | TGCAGTGCACCACGTAGGACTAGGACACCAGATGAGCAGTTCTTC
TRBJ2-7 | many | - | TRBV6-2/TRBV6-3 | CASMRGHEQYF | TGTGCCAGCATGCGGGGCCACGAGCAGTACTTC
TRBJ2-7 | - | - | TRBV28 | CASSLAGAAGIDEQYF | TGTGCCAGCAGTCTCGCCGGGGCGGCGGGAATCGACGAGCAGTACTTC
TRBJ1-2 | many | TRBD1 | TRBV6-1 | CASSETGGEDYGYTF | TGTGCCAGCAGTGAAACAGGGGGCGAAGACTATGGCTACACCTTC
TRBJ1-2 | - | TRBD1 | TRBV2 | CASKGGQGAPNYGYTF | TGTGCCAGCAAAGGGGGACAGGGGGCTCCTAACTATGGCTACACCTTC
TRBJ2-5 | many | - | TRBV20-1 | CSANVHLQETQYF | TGCAGTGCTAACGTGCACCTACAAGAGACCCAGTACTTC
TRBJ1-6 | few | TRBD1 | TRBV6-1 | CASSPDRAHNSPLHF | TGTGCCAGCAGCCCGGACAGGGCGCATAATTCACCCCTCCACTTT
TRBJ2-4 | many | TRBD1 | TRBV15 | CATSTQGQGEVKNIQYF | TGTGCCACCAGCACCCAAGGACAGGGGGAAGTCAAAAACATTCAGTACTTC
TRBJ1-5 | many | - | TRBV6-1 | CASRDGASPRYQPQHF | TGTGCCAGCAGGGATGGGGCAAGCCCAAGGTACCAGCCCCAGCATTTT
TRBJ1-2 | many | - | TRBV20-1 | CSASPGEDLWGYTF | TGCAGTGCTAGCCCGGGGGAGGACCTCTGGGGCTACACCTTC
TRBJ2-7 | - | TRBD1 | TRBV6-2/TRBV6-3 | CASSYPGQGPYEQYF | TGTGCCAGCAGTTACCCGGGACAGGGACCGTACGAGCAGTACTTC
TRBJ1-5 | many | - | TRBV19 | CASSISRVTGNQPQHF | TGTGCCAGTAGTATTTCCCGGGTGACTGGCAATCAGCCCCAGCATTTT
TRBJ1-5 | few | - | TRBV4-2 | CASSQEGGIHQPQHF | TGTGCCAGCAGCCAAGAGGGGGGGATTCATCAGCCCCAGCATTTT
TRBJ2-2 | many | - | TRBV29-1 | CSVGQVGTGELFF | TGCAGCGTTGGACAGGTTGGGACCGGGGAGCTGTTTTTT
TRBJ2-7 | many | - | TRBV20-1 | CSARSVSLYEQYF | TGCAGTGCTAGAAGCGTTTCCCTCTACGAGCAGTACTTC
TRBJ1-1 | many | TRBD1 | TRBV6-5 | CARTLTLGGYGAFF | TGTGCCAGGACCCTCACCCTAGGGGGCTACGGGGCTTTCTTT
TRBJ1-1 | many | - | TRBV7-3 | CASSLMGGGFDTEAFF | TGTGCCAGCAGCTTAATGGGAGGTGGATTCGACACTGAAGCTTTCTTT
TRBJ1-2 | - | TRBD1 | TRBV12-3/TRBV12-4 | CASSTYRDRVGYGYTF | TGTGCCAGCAGCACGTACCGGGACAGGGTAGGCTATGGCTACACCTTC
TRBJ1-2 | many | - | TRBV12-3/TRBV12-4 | CASSLGQSGNYGYTF | TGTGCCAGCAGTTTAGGACAGAGTGGGAACTATGGCTACACCTTC
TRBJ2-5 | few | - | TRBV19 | CASSSTGIQETKYF | TGTGCCAGTAGTTCCACAGGCATACAAGAGACCAAGTACTTC
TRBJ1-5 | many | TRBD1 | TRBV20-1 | CSATRDRYNQPQHF | TGCAGTGCAACACGGGACAGATACAATCAGCCCCAGCATTTT
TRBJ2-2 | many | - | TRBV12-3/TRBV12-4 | CASRAGHNTGELFF | TGTGCCAGCAGGGCTGGACATAACACCGGGGAGCTGTTTTTT
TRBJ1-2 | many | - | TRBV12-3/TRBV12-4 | CASSYRQAANYGYTF | TGTGCCAGCAGTTACCGACAGGCAGCTAACTATGGCTACACCTTC